The present TCR beta chain was sequenced within a study of PD-1 blockade in classical Hodgkin lymphoma. Overall study: Intravenous nivolumab at 3 mg/kg was given to patients every 2 weeks. Findings and caveats of the study: By C4D1, diversity of CD4+ TCRs had risen significantly, whereas that of CD8+ TCRs had not.

To note about this clone: Its target is not known.

The assay was immunoSEQ multiplex PCR, and TCRdb's table has in-frame clones only and misses some. The repertoire holds approximately 9,500 clones, with roughly 69% as singletons. All patients relapsed after autologous stem cell transplantation, and brentuximab vedotin exposure varied. It was by magnetic negative selection that CD4+ T cells were purified from thawed PBMCs. Complete response, partial response or progressive disease made up the best responses. Sequences were derived from CD4+ T cells from blood, sampled at baseline. The sequence came from a human donor with classical Hodgkin lymphoma.

CDR3 sequence: CASSQTGNEAFF. The CDR3, as DNA: TGTGCCAGCAGCCAAACAGGGAATGAAGCTTTCTTT. The chain is built from TRBV14 and TRBJ1-1, with D perhaps matching TRBD1 (6 bases). Germline V gene sequence: CDR1 SGHDN, CDR2 FVKESK. V was cut by 2 bases and J by 7 bases, with 8 bases left in between. The CDR3 has 12 residues.